The 30 T cell receptor beta chains below all came from one sample that was sequenced in a study of CD8 T cells in Susac syndrome. An input of 0.5 to 1 ug of RNA was subjected to reverse transcription using random hexamers. TCRdb re-called the immunoSEQ multiplex PCR reads with MiXCR, one entry per CDR3 protein. The sample has some 120,000 distinct CDR3 sequences, about 93% seen once. Specimen: CD8+ T cells from PBMCs. The source of these receptors is a human donor with multiple sclerosis.

The rearrangement uses TRBV20-1 and TRBJ2-1; no clear D gene. CDR3 size: 11 residues. Germline loops: CDR1 DFQATT, CDR2 SNEGSKA (reference sequence). V was pared by 1 base and J by 9 bases, with 7 bases between. The CDR3 coding sequence is TGCAGTGCTAGAGCCGTCGGTGAGCAGTTCTTC. It is translated as CSARAVGEQFF.

V gene TRBV9 combines with J gene TRBJ1-4; tentatively, D is TRBD1 (6 bases). The CDR3 sequence is 14 residues long. The V and J ends lost 4 bases and 7 bases respectively, with 14 bases between them. CDR1 SGDLS and CDR2 YYNGEE come from the germline V gene. This CDR3 reads CASSPTGMSEKLFF. CDR3 sequence (DNA): TGTGCCAGCAGCCCAACAGGGATGAGTGAAAAACTGTTTTTT.

In this sample, this clonotype turned up once. The gene calls are TRBV7-9 and TRBJ1-2; D gene unclear. Germline V CDR1 and CDR2: SEHNR, FQNEAQ (reference sequence). CDR3 length: 14 residues. The germline V and J ends were trimmed by 1 base and 11 bases, with 17 bases remaining between them. The CDR3 sequence is CASSLVNEAQEYTF. The CDR3 region has the DNA TGTGCCAGCAGCTTAGTTAATGAGGCCCAAGAGTACACCTTC.

The rearrangement uses TRBV12-3 or TRBV12-4 and TRBJ2-5; D could derive from TRBD1 or TRBD2 (6 bases each). This CDR3 is built from 17 residues. V was clipped by 1 base and J by 5 bases, with 20 bases between them. CDR3: CASSLGGGTGHGETQYF. The CDR3 coding sequence is TGTGCCAGCAGTTTAGGAGGGGGGACGGGTCATGGGGAGACCCAGTACTTC.

The chain links TRBV4-3 to TRBJ2-3, with TRBD2 matching over 10 bases. Germline V gene lookup returns CDR1 LGHNA and CDR2 YSLEER. The CDR3 sequence is 14 residues long. Trimming took 4 bases from V and 6 from J; bases not matched to a gene: 4. CDR3 residues: CASSLGTSADTQYF. The CDR3 nucleotides read TGCGCCAGCAGCCTCGGGACTAGCGCCGATACGCAGTATTTT.

The genes are TRBV20-1 and TRBJ1-4; D gene ambiguous. Germline CDR1 and CDR2: DFQATT and SNEGSKA (reference sequence). Trimming shortened V by 2 bases and J by 7 bases, and 11 bases separated the two germline ends. This CDR3 has 13 residues. The CDR3 reads CSARPLEVEKLFF. The CDR3 DNA follows: TGCAGTGCTAGACCCCTGGAGGTTGAAAAACTGTTTTTT.

Only one count was recorded for this clonotype. This rearrangement joins TRBV12-5 to TRBJ2-7, with 10 bases identical to TRBD1. There are 13 residues in the CDR3. Trimming removed 7 bases from V and 2 bases from J; junction bases left unmatched: 2. Germline V CDR1 and CDR2: LGHNT, FRNRAP. CDR3 DNA sequence: TGTGCTAGTGCCGGGACAGGGGCCTACGAGCAGTACTTC. This gives the protein CASAGTGAYEQYF.

The chain carries TRBV10-3 and TRBJ1-2; unclear D gene. V lost 0 bases, J lost 2 bases, and 10 bases lay in between. The CDR3 is 15 amino acids. Germline V gene sequence: CDR1 ENHRY, CDR2 SYGVKD. The CDR3 region is CAISESVQANYGYTF. The CDR3 DNA follows: TGTGCCATCAGTGAGTCGGTTCAGGCAAACTATGGCTACACCTTC.

The chain employs TRBV9 and TRBJ2-1; 9 bases agree with TRBD2. CDR3 length: 15 amino acids. With V trimmed by 0 bases and J by 2 bases, 0 bases remained unmatched. Germline V gene lookup returns CDR1 SGDLS and CDR2 YYNGEE. The CDR3 DNA sequence: TGTGCCAGCAGCGTAGGACTAGCGGCCTACAATGAGCAGTTCTTC. Translation: CASSVGLAAYNEQFF.

The chain combines TRBV28 with TRBJ2-3; D gene ambiguous. Looked up from germline, CDR1 is MDHEN and CDR2 is SYDVKM. The CDR3 totals 14 residues. Between the trimmed V and J ends, which lost 0 bases and 1 base, there was a span of 5 bases. In nucleotides, the CDR3 is TGTGCCAGCAGTTTATGGACCCGCACAGATACGCAGTATTTT. This sequence encodes CASSLWTRTDTQYF. Full variable domain (remainder filled in from reference TRBV28 and TRBJ2-3): DVKVTQSSRYLVKRTGEKVFLECVQDMDHENMFWYRQDPGLGLRLIYFSYDVKMKEKGDIPEGYSVSREKKERFSLILESASTNQTSMYLCASSLWTRTDTQYFGPGTRLTVL.

The chain employs TRBV19 and TRBJ2-1, with 7 bases identical to TRBD1. V was clipped by 3 bases and J by 6 bases; unmatched bases: 2. This CDR3 comprises 13 residues. CDR1 and CDR2 (germline): LNHDA, SQIVND (reference sequence). The CDR3 DNA reads TGTGCCAGTAGTATTTGGACAGGCAATGAGCAGTTCTTC. Translation: CASSIWTGNEQFF. Using reference TRBV19 and TRBJ2-1 for the parts outside the CDR3, the full variable domain is DGGITQSPKYLFRKEGQNVTLSCEQNLNHDAMYWYRQDPGQGLRLIYYSQIVNDFQKGDIAEGYSVSREKKESFPLTVTSAQKNPTAFYLCASSIWTGNEQFFGPGTRLTVL.

This clonotype came up a few times. This chain links TRBV2 with TRBJ2-2; D unclear. Germline CDR1 and CDR2: SNHLY and FYNNEI. The V end lost 4 bases, the J end lost 7 bases, and 4 bases lay between the germline ends. This CDR3 has 11 residues. The CDR3 nucleotides are TGTGCCAGCAGTGTTGGCGGGGAGCTGTTTTTT. The encoded protein is CASSVGGELFF.

The J gene is TRBJ1-5, the V gene TRBV19; D ambiguous. Germline CDR1 and CDR2: LNHDA and SQIVND (reference sequence). The germline V and J ends were trimmed by 1 base and 4 bases, with 14 bases remaining between them. The CDR3 spans 16 residues. The CDR3 region has the DNA TGTGCCAGTAGTATAGGGGCCTCCTTCAGGAATCAGCCCCAGCATTTT. Amino acids: CASSIGASFRNQPQHF.

V and J are TRBV12-3 or TRBV12-4 and TRBJ2-1; tentative D call: TRBD2 (6 bases). There are 12 residues in the CDR3. V was clipped by 4 bases and J by 10 bases, with 11 bases between them. The CDR3 coding sequence is TGTGCCAGCAGTTCGGGACTTCGCGAGCAGTTCTTC. As protein: CASSSGLREQFF.

The V and J genes are TRBV27 and TRBJ1-5; TRBD1 agrees at 10 bases. V shed 5 bases, J shed 7 bases, and the junction held 11 bases outside the gene matches. Germline CDR1 MNHEY, CDR2 SMNVEV (reference sequence). The CDR3 has 16 residues. This CDR3 is CASSPSPGTGVQPQHF. Here the CDR3 DNA reads TGTGCCAGCAGTCCTTCCCCCGGGACAGGGGTGCAGCCCCAGCATTTT.

The chain joins TRBV27 to TRBJ2-7; D is possibly TRBD1 (7 bases). V was cut by 3 bases and J by 3 bases, with 12 bases left in between. The CDR3 covers 14 residues. CDR1 MNHEY and CDR2 SMNVEV come from the germline V gene (reference sequence). CDR3 in amino acids: CASSLFRGDYEQYF. For the CDR3, the DNA is TGTGCCAGCAGTTTGTTCAGGGGGGACTACGAGCAGTACTTC.

This clonotype came up once. This chain uses TRBV4-2 with TRBJ2-3, with TRBD1 matching over 10 bases. Trimming took 0 bases from V and 4 from J; bases not matched to a gene: 4. This CDR3 is built from 16 residues. Germline CDR1 and CDR2: LGHNA and YNFKEQ. CDR3 in DNA: TGTGCCAGCAGCCAAGATCTCGGACAGGGGGCAGATACGCAGTATTTT. It codes for CASSQDLGQGADTQYF.

The chain employs TRBV7-9 and TRBJ2-1; weak D call: TRBD2 (5 bases). The CDR3 loop spans 15 amino acids. V shed 0 bases and J shed 8 bases, with 14 bases lying between them. Germline-derived CDR1 and CDR2 are SEHNR and FQNEAQ (reference sequence). The CDR3 reads CASSLAVIEGDEQFF. The CDR3 DNA follows: TGTGCCAGCAGCTTAGCCGTTATCGAGGGCGATGAGCAGTTCTTC.

The chain uses TRBV28 and TRBJ1-5, with D maybe TRBD1 (5 bases). CDR1 and CDR2 from the germline V gene are MDHEN and SYDVKM. This CDR3 spans 19 amino acids. Trimming stripped 6 bases from V and 1 base from J, with 25 bases between. For the CDR3, the DNA is TGTGCCAGCAGCTTCCTCACCATTTTAGGGGTTACAAGCAATCAGCCCCAGCATTTT. This translates into CASSFLTILGVTSNQPQHF.

This chain uses TRBV9 with TRBJ1-1, with D hard to call. Germline V gene data show CDR1 as SGDLS and CDR2 as YYNGEE. Trimming removed 0 bases from V and 0 bases from J, with 6 bases in between. The CDR3 is 14 residues long. The CDR3 nucleotides read TGTGCCAGCAGCGTAGAGACGGTGAACACTGAAGCTTTCTTT. Translated: CASSVETVNTEAFF.

The CDR3 DNA reads as TGTGCCAGCAGTGGGGACAGTCCCCAAGAGACCCAGTACTTC. Translated, it gives CASSGDSPQETQYF. V and J are TRBV27 and TRBJ2-5; TRBD1 agrees at 7 bases. From germline, CDR1 is MNHEY and CDR2 SMNVEV (reference sequence). Germline trimming cut 5 bases from V and 1 base from J; bases unmatched to any gene: 4. The CDR3 spans 14 residues.

V and J are TRBV19 and TRBJ1-5; D remains ambiguous. The germline V gene has CDR1 LNHDA and CDR2 SQIVND (reference sequence). Trimming removed 11 bases from V and 3 bases from J, with 11 bases in between. The CDR3 extends over 12 amino acids. Here the CDR3 reads CAAGYVNQPQHF. CDR3 coding DNA: TGTGCCGCCGGTTACGTCAATCAGCCCCAGCATTTT.

This clonotype appeared once. This chain uses TRBV25-1 with TRBJ1-1, with D possibly matching TRBD1 (5 bases). Trimming removed 3 bases at V and 5 bases at J, with 13 bases between. Germline V lookup: CDR1 MGHDK, CDR2 SYGVNS. The CDR3 spans 14 residues. This chain's CDR3 is CASSDHHRGTEAFF. CDR3 bases: TGTGCCAGCAGTGATCATCATAGGGGAACTGAAGCTTTCTTT.

The V and J genes are TRBV5-4 and TRBJ1-2; possibly TRBD1 for D (6 bases). This CDR3 has 14 residues. V was cut by 1 base and J by 4 bases, with 11 bases left in between. Germline V gene sequence: CDR1 SGHNT, CDR2 YYREEE (reference sequence). In DNA form, the CDR3 reads TGTGCCAGCAGCTTGTACGGACAGCCCTATGGCTACACCTTC. Its protein product is CASSLYGQPYGYTF.

Only a few counts were recorded for this clonotype. The chain has TRBV9 and TRBJ2-1; D may be TRBD1 (7 bases). Looked up from germline, CDR1 is SGDLS and CDR2 is YYNGEE. V dropped 3 bases and J dropped 8 bases, with 18 bases sitting between them. This CDR3 spans 15 amino acids. CDR3 nucleotide sequence: TGTGCCAGCAGCGACCCTCTGACAGGGAGGTATGAGCAGTTCTTC. Protein sequence: CASSDPLTGRYEQFF.

This clonotype was seen more than once but under ten times. The rearrangement links TRBV7-6 to TRBJ2-5, with a weak D call TRBD2 (6 bases). The CDR3 consists of 13 residues. The germline V gene has CDR1 SGHVS and CDR2 FNYEAQ. V was shortened by 6 bases and J by 5 bases, with 13 bases between the two germline ends. The CDR3 nucleotides read TGTGCCAGCAGTTCGGACTATGTGGAGACCCAGTACTTC. This codes for CASSSDYVETQYF.

V gene TRBV2 combines with J gene TRBJ2-7; no reliable D call. Trimming took 6 bases from V and 5 from J, leaving 11 bases between them. CDR1 SNHLY and CDR2 FYNNEI come from the germline V gene. The CDR3 has 12 residues. CDR3 sequence reads: CASRDRPDEQYF. CDR3 DNA: TGTGCCAGCAGGGATCGTCCGGACGAGCAGTACTTC.

The chain employs TRBV20-1 and TRBJ2-3, with TRBD2 matching 8 bases. With V trimmed by 2 bases and J by 4 bases, 8 bases remained unmatched. Germline V CDR1 and CDR2: DFQATT, SNEGSKA (reference sequence). The length of the CDR3 is 15 residues. The CDR3 DNA sequence: TGCAGTGCTAGATCGGGACTAGGGTTTCCAGATACGCAGTATTTT. As protein: CSARSGLGFPDTQYF.

The chain employs TRBV6-2 or TRBV6-3 and TRBJ2-2; tentatively, D is TRBD1 (5 bases). The CDR3 totals 16 residues. Germline assignment: CDR1 MNHEY and CDR2 SVGEGT. Trimming left V 1 base short and J 6 bases short, with 15 bases between. CDR3 sequence (DNA): TGTGCCAGCAGTTACTGGATTTGGGGCCCCGCCGGGGAGCTGTTTTTT. Its protein is CASSYWIWGPAGELFF.

The chain couples TRBV15 to TRBJ1-1; 10 bases fit TRBD1. The CDR3 covers 14 residues. J was trimmed by 4 bases and V by 4 bases; bases with no gene match: 3. The germline V gene has CDR1 LNHNV and CDR2 YYDKDF (reference sequence). DNA of the CDR3: TGTGCCACCAGCACACGGGACAGGGGCACTGAAGCTTTCTTT. It specifies CATSTRDRGTEAFF.